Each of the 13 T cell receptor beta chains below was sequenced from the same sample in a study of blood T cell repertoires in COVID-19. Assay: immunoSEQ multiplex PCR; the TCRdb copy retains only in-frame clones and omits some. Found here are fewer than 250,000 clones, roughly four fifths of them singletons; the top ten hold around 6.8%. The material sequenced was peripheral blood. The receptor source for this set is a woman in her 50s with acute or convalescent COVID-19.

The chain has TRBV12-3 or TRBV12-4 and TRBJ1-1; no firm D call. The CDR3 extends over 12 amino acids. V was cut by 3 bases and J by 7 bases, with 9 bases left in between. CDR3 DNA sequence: TGTGCCAGCAGTTTCCGGGAGCTTGAAGCTTTCTTT. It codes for CASSFRELEAFF.

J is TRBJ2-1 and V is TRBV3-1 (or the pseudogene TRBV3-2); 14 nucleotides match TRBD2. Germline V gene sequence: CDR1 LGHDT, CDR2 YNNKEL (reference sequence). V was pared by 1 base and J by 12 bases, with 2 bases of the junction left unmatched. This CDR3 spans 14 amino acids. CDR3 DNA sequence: TGTGCCAGCAGCCAAGGACTAGCGGGAGGGTGGCAGTTCTTC. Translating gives CASSQGLAGGWQFF.

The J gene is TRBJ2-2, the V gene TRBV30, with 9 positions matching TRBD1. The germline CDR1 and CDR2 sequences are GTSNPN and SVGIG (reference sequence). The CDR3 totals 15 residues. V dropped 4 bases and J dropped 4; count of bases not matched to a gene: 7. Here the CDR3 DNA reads TGTGCCTGGAATAGGGGGACAGGGCCCACCGGGGAGCTGTTTTTT. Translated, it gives CAWNRGTGPTGELFF.

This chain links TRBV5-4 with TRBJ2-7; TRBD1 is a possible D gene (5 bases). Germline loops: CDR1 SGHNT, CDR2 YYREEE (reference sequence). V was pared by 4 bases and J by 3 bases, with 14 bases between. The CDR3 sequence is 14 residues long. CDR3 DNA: TGTGCCAGCAGCCTCTGGACACGTAACTACGAGCAGTACTTC. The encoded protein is CASSLWTRNYEQYF.

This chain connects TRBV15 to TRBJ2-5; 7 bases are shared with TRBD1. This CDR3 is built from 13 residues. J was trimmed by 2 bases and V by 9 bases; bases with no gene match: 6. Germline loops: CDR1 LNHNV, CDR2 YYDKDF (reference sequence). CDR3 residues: CATSQGFQETQYF. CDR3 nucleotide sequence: TGTGCCACGTCACAGGGGTTTCAAGAGACCCAGTACTTC.

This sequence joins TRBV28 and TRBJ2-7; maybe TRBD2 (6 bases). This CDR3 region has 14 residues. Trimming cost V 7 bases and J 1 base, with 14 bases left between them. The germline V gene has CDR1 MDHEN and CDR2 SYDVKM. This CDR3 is CASTHRRASYEQYF. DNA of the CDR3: TGTGCCAGCACCCATCGGAGGGCATCCTACGAGCAGTACTTC.

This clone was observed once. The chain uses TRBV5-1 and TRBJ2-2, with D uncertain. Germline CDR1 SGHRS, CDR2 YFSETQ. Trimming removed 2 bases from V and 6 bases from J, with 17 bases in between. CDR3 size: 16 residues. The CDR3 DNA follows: TGCGCCAGCAGCTTAAATGGCCTAGTCGGTTCCGGGGAGCTGTTTTTT. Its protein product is CASSLNGLVGSGELFF.

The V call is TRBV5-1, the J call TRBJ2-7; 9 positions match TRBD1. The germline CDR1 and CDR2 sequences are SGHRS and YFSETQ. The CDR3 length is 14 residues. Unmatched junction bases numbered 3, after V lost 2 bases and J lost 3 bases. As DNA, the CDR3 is TGCGCCAGCAGCTTCGGGGACAGGGACTACGAGCAGTACTTC. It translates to CASSFGDRDYEQYF.

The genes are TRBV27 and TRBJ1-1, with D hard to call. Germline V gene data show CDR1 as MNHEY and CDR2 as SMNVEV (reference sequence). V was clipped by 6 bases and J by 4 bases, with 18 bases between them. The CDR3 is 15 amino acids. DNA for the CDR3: TGTGCCAGCAGCCCGTTCCCCCACTCGGGCACTGAAGCTTTCTTT. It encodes CASSPFPHSGTEAFF.

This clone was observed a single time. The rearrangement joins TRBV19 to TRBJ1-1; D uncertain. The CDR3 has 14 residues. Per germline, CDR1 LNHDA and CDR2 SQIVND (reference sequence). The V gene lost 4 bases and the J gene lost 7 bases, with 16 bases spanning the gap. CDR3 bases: TGTGCCAGTAGTAGCCTGACACCTAACGGTGAAGCTTTCTTT. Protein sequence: CASSSLTPNGEAFF. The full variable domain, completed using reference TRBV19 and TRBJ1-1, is DGGITQSPKYLFRKEGQNVTLSCEQNLNHDAMYWYRQDPGQGLRLIYYSQIVNDFQKGDIAEGYSVSREKKESFPLTVTSAQKNPTAFYLCASSSLTPNGEAFFGQGTRLTVV.

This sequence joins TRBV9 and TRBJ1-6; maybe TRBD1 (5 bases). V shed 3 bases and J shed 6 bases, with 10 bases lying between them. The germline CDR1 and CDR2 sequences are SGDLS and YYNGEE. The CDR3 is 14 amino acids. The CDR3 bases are TGTGCCAGCAGCGCAAGGACATCTAATTCACCCCTCCACTTT. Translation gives CASSARTSNSPLHF.

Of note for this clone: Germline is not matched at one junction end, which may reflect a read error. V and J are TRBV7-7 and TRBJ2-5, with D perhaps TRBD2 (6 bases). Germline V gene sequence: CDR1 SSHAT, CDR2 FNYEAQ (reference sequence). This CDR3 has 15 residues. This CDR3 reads CASSLADSGQETQYF. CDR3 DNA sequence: TGTGCTAGCAGCTTAGCTGATAGCGGTCAAGAGACCCAGTACTTC.

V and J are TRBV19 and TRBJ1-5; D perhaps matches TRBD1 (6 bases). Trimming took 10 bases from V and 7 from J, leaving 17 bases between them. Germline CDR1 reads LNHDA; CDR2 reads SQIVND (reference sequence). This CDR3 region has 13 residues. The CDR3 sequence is CATSMGARQPQHF. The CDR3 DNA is TGTGCCACCTCCATGGGGGCCAGGCAGCCCCAGCATTTT.